The 24 T cell receptor beta chains given below trace back to one sample, sequenced in a study of cytomegalovirus exposure and HLA in healthy donors. Amplification used 60 Vbeta primers and 13 Jbeta primers. Using immunoSEQ multiplex PCR, the repertoire was profiled, and TCRdb retains in-frame clones only, with some absent. This table holds more than 110,000 clones, 65% to 85% found once. The sequencing input was PBMCs. The source is a man between 45 and 60 years old in good health and CMV-seronegative.

To note about this clone: The same CDR3 can be traced to other DNA sequences in this sample. The genes are TRBV18 and TRBJ2-7; 9 positions agree with TRBD1. Germline V lookup: CDR1 KGHSH, CDR2 LQKENI. After removal of 0 bases from V and 2 bases from J, the junction contained 2 bases not matched to a gene. The CDR3 loop spans 15 amino acids. The DNA of the CDR3 is TGTGCCAGCTCACCACCGGGACAGGGTGCCTACGAGCAGTACTTC. Translation: CASSPPGQGAYEQYF.

J is TRBJ1-2 and V is TRBV27; D is uncertain. V lost 2 bases and J 4 bases, leaving 8 bases between the germline ends. This CDR3 is built from 13 residues. Germline values: CDR1 MNHEY, CDR2 SMNVEV (reference sequence). The CDR3 reads CASSLNGPYGYTF. The CDR3, as DNA: TGTGCCAGCAGTTTAAATGGCCCCTATGGCTACACCTTC.

This clone was found a few times. This rearrangement joins TRBV27 to TRBJ1-5, with unresolved D. Germline CDR1 and CDR2: MNHEY and SMNVEV (reference sequence). The CDR3 totals 15 residues. V gave up 5 bases and J gave up 2 bases, with 13 bases separating them. Here the CDR3 DNA reads TGTGCCAGCAGTGAACTCTGGGCTGGCAATCAGCCCCAGCATTTT. Amino acids: CASSELWAGNQPQHF.

The chain couples TRBV19 to TRBJ2-1; 10 bases agree with TRBD2. Germline V gene data show CDR1 as LNHDA and CDR2 as SQIVND (reference sequence). After removal of 5 bases from V and 7 bases from J, the junction contained 5 bases not matched to a gene. This CDR3 contains 14 residues. CDR3 nucleotide sequence: TGTGCCAGTAGTCAGAGCGGGGGGGCGAATGAGCAGTTCTTC. The encoded protein is CASSQSGGANEQFF.

V gene TRBV5-1 combines with J gene TRBJ1-2, with D uncertain. The germline gives CDR1 SGHRS, CDR2 YFSETQ. Between the trimmed V and J ends, which lost 1 base and 3 bases, there was a span of 13 bases. CDR3 size: 15 residues. As DNA, the CDR3 is TGCGCCAGCAGCTTGTCCGAACCGGGTTACTATGGCTACACCTTC. Encoded protein: CASSLSEPGYYGYTF.

The chain employs TRBV7-3 and TRBJ2-7; TRBD1 agrees at 10 bases. Trimming at V came to 9 bases and at J to 5 bases, leaving 7 bases not matched to a gene. The CDR3 sequence is 13 residues long. Germline CDR1 is SGHTA and CDR2 is FQGTGA. CDR3 sequence reads: CASASGTGDEQYF. The CDR3 DNA reads as TGTGCCAGTGCCTCCGGGACAGGGGACGAGCAGTACTTC.

The chain uses TRBV19 and TRBJ2-3; 11 bases match TRBD1. Trimming cost V 5 bases and J 9 bases; bases outside gene matches: 7. Germline V CDR1 and CDR2: LNHDA, SQIVND (reference sequence). The CDR3 is 14 amino acids. For the CDR3, the DNA is TGTGCCAGTAGTTTGGGACAGGGGGAAGGGACGCAGTATTTT. It yields the protein CASSLGQGEGTQYF.

The chain is built from TRBV2 and TRBJ1-4; D unresolved. Trimming shortened V by 3 bases and J by 2 bases, and 7 bases separated the two germline ends. This CDR3 is 14 amino acids long. Germline loops: CDR1 SNHLY, CDR2 FYNNEI. CDR3 in amino acids: CASSDRLTNEKLFF. The CDR3 coding sequence is TGTGCCAGCAGTGACAGGCTCACTAATGAAAAACTGTTTTTT.

Points on this clone: Other DNA sequences of this sample code for an identical CDR3. This chain links TRBV15 with TRBJ2-2; 10 bases are shared with TRBD2. Unmatched junction bases numbered 11, after V lost 2 bases and J lost 5 bases. Germline V lookup: CDR1 LNHNV, CDR2 YYDKDF (reference sequence). This CDR3 contains 18 residues. CDR3 coding DNA: TGTGCCACCAGCAGATTAGGGCTAGCGGGAGTGCGGACCGGGGAGCTGTTTTTT. It specifies CATSRLGLAGVRTGELFF.

The chain couples TRBV2 to TRBJ2-7, with D maybe TRBD1 (6 bases). Germline values: CDR1 SNHLY, CDR2 FYNNEI. CDR3 length: 13 residues. The V gene lost 7 bases and the J gene lost 7 bases, with 17 bases spanning the gap. CDR3 sequence reads: CASTGQQPFEQYF. In DNA, the CDR3 is TGTGCCAGCACCGGACAGCAACCCTTTGAGCAGTACTTC. Combining the CDR3 with reference TRBV2 and TRBJ2-7 gives the whole variable domain EPEVTQTPSHQVTQMGQEVILRCVPISNHLYFYWYRQILGQKVEFLVSFYNNEISEKSEIFDDQFSVERPDGSNFTLKIRSTKLEDSAMYFCASTGQQPFEQYFGPGTRLTVT.

The chain couples TRBV19 to TRBJ1-1; TRBD1 is a possible D gene (6 bases). CDR1 and CDR2 (germline): LNHDA, SQIVND (reference sequence). This CDR3 has 13 residues. Trimming removed 8 bases at V and 3 bases at J, with 13 bases between. The DNA of the CDR3 is TGTGCCAGTTCGGACAGCCGGGACACTGAAGCTTTCTTT. Protein: CASSDSRDTEAFF.

The rearrangement uses TRBV20-1 and TRBJ2-7; D might be TRBD1 (6 bases). The CDR3 has 11 amino acids. Germline CDR1 and CDR2: DFQATT and SNEGSKA (reference sequence). V was cut by 8 bases and J by 4 bases, with 12 bases left in between. This CDR3 is CSTPQGYEQYF. In DNA, the CDR3 is TGCAGTACCCCTCAGGGGTACGAGCAGTACTTC.

This chain links TRBV6-1 with TRBJ2-7, with 7 bases matching TRBD1. Germline values: CDR1 MNHNS, CDR2 SASEGT. Trimming cost V 6 bases and J 4 bases; bases outside gene matches: 9. CDR3 size: 14 residues. The CDR3: CASSPRGGMYEQYF. CDR3 DNA: TGTGCCAGCAGCCCGAGAGGGGGCATGTACGAGCAGTACTTC.

DNA of the CDR3: TGTGCTAGTGGTTTGAGCCCGGCAGCGGGGCAAGAGACCCAGTACTTC. It specifies CASGLSPAAGQETQYF. The V call is TRBV12-5, the J call TRBJ2-5; 7 positions agree with TRBD2. V dropped 2 bases and J dropped 2; count of bases not matched to a gene: 8. This CDR3 contains 16 residues. Germline CDR1 is LGHNT and CDR2 is FRNRAP. The complete variable domain, with remaining parts taken from reference TRBV12-5 and TRBJ2-5, reads DARVTQTPRHKVTEMGQEVTMRCQPILGHNTVFWYRQTMMQGLELLAYFRNRAPLDDSGMPKDRFSAEMPDATLATLKIQPSEPRDSAVYFCASGLSPAAGQETQYFGPGTRLLVL.

The chain combines TRBV7-9 with TRBJ2-7; 8 bases map to TRBD2. The CDR3 has 15 residues. Germline CDR1 is SEHNR and CDR2 is FQNEAQ (reference sequence). V was pared by 5 bases and J by 3 bases, with 9 bases of the junction left unmatched. Here the CDR3 DNA reads TGTGCCAGCAGCCCCGGGAGGGTACAAAGCTACGAGCAGTACTTC. This sequence encodes CASSPGRVQSYEQYF.

J is TRBJ1-5 and V is TRBV5-1; TRBD1 might be the D (5 bases). This CDR3 comprises 15 residues. Trimming stripped 4 bases from V and 6 bases from J, with 17 bases between. CDR1 and CDR2 from the germline V gene are SGHRS and YFSETQ. CDR3 DNA sequence: TGCGCCAGCAGCCCGGGGAGGGGCTTGAGTCAGCCCCAGCATTTT. It translates to CASSPGRGLSQPQHF.

This sequence joins TRBV7-2 and TRBJ2-3, with 8 bases lining up with TRBD2. The CDR3 sequence is 15 residues long. Looked up from germline, CDR1 is SGHTA and CDR2 is FQGNSA. V lost 4 bases to trimming and J lost 3 bases; unmatched junction nucleotides: 6. The CDR3 DNA sequence: TGTGCCAGCAGCTCCCGACTAGCGATAACAGATACGCAGTATTTT. Protein product: CASSSRLAITDTQYF.

J is TRBJ2-3 and V is TRBV19, with a weak D call TRBD1 (5 bases). In germline, CDR1 is LNHDA, CDR2 SQIVND (reference sequence). There are 13 residues in the CDR3. Trimming shortened V by 5 bases and J by 5 bases, and 11 bases separated the two germline ends. The CDR3 region is CASSDRAIDTQYF. The CDR3 coding sequence is TGTGCCAGTAGTGACAGAGCAATAGATACGCAGTATTTT.

Only one count was recorded for this clone. The chain uses TRBV18 and TRBJ1-5; D is perhaps TRBD1 (6 bases). In germline, CDR1 is KGHSH, CDR2 LQKENI. This CDR3 spans 15 amino acids. The V and J ends lost 5 bases and 0 bases respectively, with 11 bases between them. CDR3 DNA: TGTGCCAGCTCATCAACAGGGACTAGCAATCAGCCCCAGCATTTT. Translated, it gives CASSSTGTSNQPQHF. Complete variable domain (other parts from reference TRBV18 and TRBJ1-5): NAGVMQNPRHLVRRRGQEARLRCSPMKGHSHVYWYRQLPEEGLKFMVYLQKENIIDESGMPKERFSAEFPKEGPSILRIQQVVRGDSAAYFCASSSTGTSNQPQHFGDGTRLSIL.

DNA for the CDR3: TGCAGCGAAGGACAGGGGGCGAATGAGCAGTTCTTC. Amino acid sequence: CSEGQGANEQFF. The chain recombines TRBV29-1 with TRBJ2-1, with 11 bases matching TRBD1. Germline lookup yields CDR1 SQVTM and CDR2 ANQGSEA. The CDR3 has 12 amino acids. V was pared by 7 bases and J by 7 bases, with 3 bases of the junction left unmatched.

The chain is built from TRBV7-8 and TRBJ2-7; 11 nucleotides align to TRBD2. V trimming: 2 bases; J trimming: 1 base; junction bases outside the gene matches: 16. Germline V lookup: CDR1 SGHVS, CDR2 FQNEAQ. The CDR3 runs to 20 residues. The CDR3: CASSLLRTWGLAAGSYEQYF. As DNA, the CDR3 is TGTGCCAGCAGCTTACTCAGGACATGGGGACTAGCGGCGGGATCCTACGAGCAGTACTTC.

The rearrangement joins TRBV27 to TRBJ2-1; weak D call: TRBD1 (6 bases). V was shortened by 6 bases and J by 9 bases, with 9 bases between the two germline ends. This CDR3 region has 11 residues. The germline V gene has CDR1 MNHEY and CDR2 SMNVEV (reference sequence). The CDR3 loop is CASSRGSEQFF. Here the CDR3 DNA reads TGTGCCAGCAGCAGGGGTAGTGAGCAGTTCTTC.

V and J are TRBV9 and TRBJ2-3; no firm D call. The CDR3 runs to 14 residues. Trimming stripped 2 bases from V and 3 bases from J, with 10 bases between. Germline assignment: CDR1 SGDLS and CDR2 YYNGEE. The CDR3 bases are TGTGCCAGCAGCGTCCCCGCGACAACAGATACGCAGTATTTT. Residues: CASSVPATTDTQYF.

This clone was detected once. The CDR3 protein is CASSLFGGIEAFF. For the CDR3, the DNA is TGTGCCAGCAGTTTATTCGGGGGGATCGAAGCTTTCTTT. The chain has TRBV28 and TRBJ1-1; D might be TRBD1 (5 bases). Trimming removed 1 base at V and 8 bases at J, with 11 bases between. CDR1 and CDR2 from the germline V gene are MDHEN and SYDVKM. This CDR3 has 13 amino acids.